The 9 T cell receptor beta chains below were found in one sample sequenced in a study of beta chain features in type 1 diabetes. Overall study results and limits: In every one of the four CD4+ subsets, TCRB CDR3s were moderately but significantly shorter in Type 1 diabetes patients.

The sequenced template was cDNA made from the entire isolated RNA. Sequencing used immunoSEQ multiplex PCR; TCRdb keeps in-frame clones, though not all of them. Among 240,000 or so clones, around 13% were seen once, and the ten largest hold around 0.019%. No antigen is known for these receptors. Sequenced: naive CD4+ T cells from blood. The receptors were sampled from a man aged 30 to 45 with type 1 diabetes.

The chain is built from TRBV9 and TRBJ2-1; 7 nucleotides match TRBD2. The CDR3 sequence is 15 residues long. CDR1 and CDR2 (germline): SGDLS, YYNGEE. The ends lost 0 bases at V and 8 bases at J; junction bases unmatched: 8. The DNA for the CDR3 is TGTGCCAGCAGCGTAGAAAGTGGGAGGGCCTATGAGCAGTTCTTC. It codes for CASSVESGRAYEQFF.

The gene calls are TRBV10-3 and TRBJ2-3; tentative D call: TRBD2 (5 bases). The germline V and J ends were trimmed by 7 bases and 2 bases, with 16 bases remaining between them. The CDR3 contains 15 residues. Per the germline V gene, CDR1 is ENHRY and CDR2 is SYGVKD. The CDR3 DNA reads TGTGCCATCAAGGTTGGGGAAGCGGCCACAGATACGCAGTATTTT. Translating it yields CAIKVGEAATDTQYF.

J is TRBJ1-6 and V is TRBV11-2, with D uncertain. Germline V gene lookup returns CDR1 SGHAT and CDR2 FQNNGV. V was trimmed by 5 bases and J by 5 bases, leaving 4 bases between them. CDR3 length: 12 residues. CDR3 DNA sequence: TGTGCCAGCAGCCTTAATAATTCACCCCTCCACTTT. Translation: CASSLNNSPLHF.

The rearrangement uses TRBV6-5 and TRBJ2-7; 7 nucleotides line up with TRBD1. The CDR3 is 14 residues long. Germline V lookup: CDR1 MNHEY, CDR2 SVGAGI. V shed 5 bases, J shed 10 bases, and the junction held 14 bases outside the gene matches. In nucleotides, the CDR3 is TGTGCCAGCAGTCGGGGACAGCATACTATCCGCCAGTACTTC. Protein: CASSRGQHTIRQYF.

The chain uses TRBV5-1 and TRBJ1-2; D might be TRBD1 (6 bases). The CDR3 consists of 15 residues. Germline assignment: CDR1 SGHRS and CDR2 YFSETQ. Trimming shortened V by 3 bases and J by 4 bases, and 16 bases separated the two germline ends. CDR3 sequence reads: CASSSPSQGSYGYTF. DNA of the CDR3: TGCGCCAGCAGCTCTCCCAGTCAGGGGTCCTATGGCTACACCTTC.

The rearrangement links TRBV23-1 to TRBJ1-4, with D hard to call. TRBV23-1 is given ORF status, its function remaining uncertain. The CDR3 length is 12 residues. The germline V and J ends were trimmed by 3 bases and 7 bases, with 6 bases remaining between them. The CDR3 DNA sequence: TGCGCCAGCAGTCAGTTTCTTGAAAAACTGTTTTTT. It codes for CASSQFLEKLFF.

This sequence joins TRBV2 and TRBJ2-5; D unresolved. This CDR3 region has 12 residues. V was cut by 7 bases and J by 5 bases, with 11 bases left in between. The germline CDR1 and CDR2 sequences are SNHLY and FYNNEI. The CDR3 region is CASNLDVETQYF. The CDR3, as DNA: TGTGCCAGCAACCTAGATGTGGAGACCCAGTACTTC. The full variable domain, with the rest looked up from reference TRBV2 and TRBJ2-5, is EPEVTQTPSHQVTQMGQEVILRCVPISNHLYFYWYRQILGQKVEFLVSFYNNEISEKSEIFDDQFSVERPDGSNFTLKIRSTKLEDSAMYFCASNLDVETQYFGPGTRLLVL.

This clone was counted only a few times. The chain's CDR3 is CASSRGQGGYSTDTQYF. CDR3 DNA: TGTGCCAGCTCACGAGGACAGGGTGGATACTCCACAGATACGCAGTATTTT. V is TRBV18 and J is TRBJ2-3; TRBD1 agrees at 8 bases. Unmatched junction bases numbered 11, after V lost 4 bases and J lost 2 bases. The CDR3 sequence is 17 residues long. The germline gives CDR1 KGHSH, CDR2 LQKENI.

The gene calls are TRBV25-1 and TRBJ2-5; 11 bases are shared with TRBD2. The CDR3 length is 17 residues. V dropped 4 bases and J dropped 3; count of bases not matched to a gene: 10. The germline CDR1 and CDR2 sequences are MGHDK and SYGVNS. DNA of the CDR3: TGTGCCAGCAGTGCACTTCGGACTAGCGGGCCCGAAGAGACCCAGTACTTC. It specifies CASSALRTSGPEETQYF.